The 22 T cell receptor beta chains below all came from one sample that was sequenced in a study of OX40 agonist ivuxolimab in advanced cancers. Sequencing was performed with immunoSEQ multiplex PCR; in TCRdb, only in-frame clones are kept and a portion is missing. The top ten hold over 9.5% of the sample, which has tens of thousands of clones, 90% seen once. Sequences were derived from CD4+ or CD8+ T cells sorted from blood, sampled in a trial of the OX40 agonist ivuxolimab. The receptors were sampled from an adult with an advanced solid tumor such as melanoma, head and neck, liver or kidney cancer.

For the CDR3, the DNA is TGTGCCAGCAGGGTCGGGACAGGGTCCAACTATGGCTACACCTTC. Translated: CASRVGTGSNYGYTF. The genes are TRBV2 and TRBJ1-2; 9 nucleotides align to TRBD1. This CDR3 region has 15 residues. The V gene's germline CDR1 is SNHLY and CDR2 FYNNEI. V shed 6 bases, J shed 2 bases, and the junction held 7 bases outside the gene matches. Combining the CDR3 with reference TRBV2 and TRBJ1-2 gives the whole variable domain EPEVTQTPSHQVTQMGQEVILRCVPISNHLYFYWYRQILGQKVEFLVSFYNNEISEKSEIFDDQFSVERPDGSNFTLKIRSTKLEDSAMYFCASRVGTGSNYGYTFGSGTRLTVV.

The chain carries TRBV27 and TRBJ1-5; D not resolved. The CDR3 is 13 residues long. In germline, CDR1 is MNHEY, CDR2 SMNVEV (reference sequence). Trimming removed 6 bases at V and 0 bases at J, with 6 bases between. The CDR3 nucleotides read TGTGCCAGCAGACTGTATAGCAATCAGCCCCAGCATTTT. Amino acid sequence: CASRLYSNQPQHF.

This chain links TRBV25-1 with TRBJ2-2, with D hard to call. This CDR3 contains 13 residues. The germline V gene encodes CDR1 MGHDK and CDR2 SYGVNS. Trimming pared 2 bases from V and 6 bases from J, leaving 7 bases between. CDR3 DNA: TGTGCCAGCAGTGAACCACTGGCCGGGGAGCTGTTTTTT. Its protein is CASSEPLAGELFF.

The chain joins TRBV19 to TRBJ2-7; D might be TRBD2 (6 bases). Trimming left V 7 bases short and J 6 bases short, with 16 bases between. CDR1 is LNHDA and CDR2 is SQIVND in the germline V gene (reference sequence). This CDR3 contains 13 residues. The CDR3 sequence: CASTSGAGGEQYF. The DNA of the CDR3 is TGTGCCAGTACTTCCGGTGCCGGGGGCGAGCAGTACTTC.

The CDR3 here is CAIQGTSGTYEQYF. The CDR3 coding sequence is TGTGCCATTCAAGGGACTAGCGGTACCTACGAGCAGTACTTC. The J gene is TRBJ2-7, the V gene TRBV10-3; 11 bases are shared with TRBD2. V lost 9 bases to trimming and J lost 2 bases; unmatched junction nucleotides: 6. The CDR3 covers 14 residues. Per the germline V gene, CDR1 is ENHRY and CDR2 is SYGVKD.

With regard to this clone: In the same sample, other DNA sequences code for this CDR3. The rearrangement links TRBV27 to TRBJ2-1; no clear D. Germline CDR1 is MNHEY and CDR2 is SMNVEV (reference sequence). The CDR3 length is 10 residues. Trimming took off 3 bases at V and 9 bases at J, with 3 bases between the two ends. CDR3 region: CASSFPEQFF. In DNA, the CDR3 is TGTGCCAGCAGTTTCCCTGAGCAGTTCTTC.

The CDR3 DNA sequence: TGTGCCAGCAGCTCGTACAGGGCCTACACTGAAGCTTTCTTT. It codes for CASSSYRAYTEAFF. The rearrangement uses TRBV13 and TRBJ1-1; D may be TRBD1 (6 bases). The CDR3 totals 14 residues. Germline loops: CDR1 PRHDT, CDR2 FYEKMQ (reference sequence). V was trimmed by 4 bases and J by 3 bases, leaving 12 bases between them.

V and J are TRBV7-6 and TRBJ2-3; no clear D gene. CDR3 length: 14 amino acids. Germline V gives CDR1 SGHVS, CDR2 FNYEAQ. Between the trimmed V and J ends, which lost 2 bases and 2 bases, there was a span of 8 bases. The DNA for the CDR3 is TGTGCCAGCAGCTTACTGCCCGACACAGATACGCAGTATTTT. Protein: CASSLLPDTDTQYF. The complete variable domain, with remaining parts taken from reference TRBV7-6 and TRBJ2-3, reads GAGVSQSPRYKVTKRGQDVALRCDPISGHVSLYWYRQALGQGPEFLTYFNYEAQQDKSGLPNDRFSAERPEGSISTLTIQRTEQRDSAMYRCASSLLPDTDTQYFGPGTRLTVL.

The chain links TRBV4-1 to TRBJ2-7; TRBD2 is a possible D gene (6 bases). V was shortened by 3 bases and J by 2 bases, with 8 bases between the two germline ends. The V gene's germline CDR1 is MGHRA and CDR2 YSYEKL. This CDR3 comprises 13 residues. CDR3 in amino acids: CASSHPGAYEQYF. The CDR3 DNA reads TGCGCCAGCAGCCACCCGGGAGCCTACGAGCAGTACTTC.

This rearrangement joins TRBV9 to TRBJ2-3; no definite D call. This CDR3 has 16 residues. V was cut by 0 bases and J by 5 bases, with 16 bases left in between. Germline CDR1 reads SGDLS; CDR2 reads YYNGEE. The CDR3 region is CASSVAIDGYGDTQYF. The CDR3 coding sequence is TGTGCCAGCAGCGTAGCCATCGACGGCTACGGAGATACGCAGTATTTT. The whole variable domain, filled in from reference TRBV9 and TRBJ2-3, reads DSGVTQTPKHLITATGQRVTLRCSPRSGDLSVYWYQQSLDQGLQFLIQYYNGEERAKGNILERFSAQQFPDLHSELNLSSLELGDSALYFCASSVAIDGYGDTQYFGPGTRLTVL.

To note about this clone: The same CDR3 can be traced to other DNA sequences in this sample. The V call is TRBV19, the J call TRBJ1-2, with D maybe TRBD1 (6 bases). The CDR3 length is 13 residues. Germline-derived CDR1 and CDR2 are LNHDA and SQIVND (reference sequence). Trimming pared 7 bases from V and 7 bases from J, leaving 16 bases between. This chain's CDR3 is CASNSDRGSGYTF. In nucleotides, the CDR3 is TGTGCCAGTAATTCGGATAGGGGGTCTGGCTACACCTTC.

In this sample, this clone turned up once. The chain employs TRBV5-1 and TRBJ2-7; D is unclear. Between the trimmed V and J ends, which lost 0 bases and 6 bases, there was a span of 13 bases. The CDR3 is 14 amino acids. Germline V gives CDR1 SGHRS, CDR2 YFSETQ. The CDR3 bases are TGCGCCAGCAGCTTGGCCCAGAGCTTTTTCGAGCAGTACTTC. It translates to CASSLAQSFFEQYF.

V gene TRBV27 combines with J gene TRBJ1-2, with D unclear. The CDR3 runs to 14 residues. The germline V gene has CDR1 MNHEY and CDR2 SMNVEV (reference sequence). V lost 5 bases, J lost 8 bases, and 18 bases lay in between. The CDR3 bases are TGTGCCAGCAGTCTGCGGCCGGGGAAAGAAGGCTACACCTTC. Protein product: CASSLRPGKEGYTF.

The chain is built from TRBV6-1 and TRBJ2-5, with TRBD1 identical over 8 bases. Germline loops: CDR1 MNHNS, CDR2 SASEGT. V was pared by 5 bases and J by 6 bases, with 8 bases of the junction left unmatched. The CDR3 totals 14 residues. The CDR3 DNA is TGTGCCAGCAGTTCCGGACAGGGCCTGAAGACCCAGTACTTC. Protein: CASSSGQGLKTQYF.

The CDR3 DNA follows: TGCGCCAGCAGCTTGCCACGTGTGACAGGGACTTACACTGAAGCTTTCTTT. Protein product: CASSLPRVTGTYTEAFF. The V gene is TRBV5-1, the J gene TRBJ1-1; TRBD1 aligns across 7 bases. CDR3 length: 17 residues. V lost 1 base, J lost 3 bases, and 12 bases stayed unmatched. Germline CDR1 SGHRS, CDR2 YFSETQ.

The genes are TRBV6-5 and TRBJ1-5; unclear D gene. V was clipped by 8 bases and J by 2 bases, with 10 bases between them. This CDR3 has 13 amino acids. Germline V gives CDR1 MNHEY, CDR2 SVGAGI. The CDR3 DNA reads TGTGCCAGCGGGTCATGGGGCAATCAGCCCCAGCATTTT. Its protein is CASGSWGNQPQHF.

The gene calls are TRBV9 and TRBJ2-5, with unresolved D. In germline, CDR1 is SGDLS, CDR2 YYNGEE. CDR3 size: 15 residues. V lost 1 base and J lost 1, with 11 bases in between. The CDR3, as DNA: TGTGCCAGCAGCGTAACGGTAGGGCCCCAAGAGACCCAGTACTTC. This gives the protein CASSVTVGPQETQYF.

This sequence joins TRBV27 and TRBJ2-7; no reliable D call. Trimming stripped 6 bases from V and 2 bases from J, with 11 bases between. Germline loops: CDR1 MNHEY, CDR2 SMNVEV (reference sequence). The CDR3 is 13 residues long. This CDR3 is CASSPLEPYEQYF. In DNA form, the CDR3 reads TGTGCCAGCAGCCCCTTAGAACCCTACGAGCAGTACTTC.

This clone has just a few counts. This chain joins TRBV9 and TRBJ2-1; TRBD2 is a possible D gene (7 bases). Germline CDR1 reads SGDLS; CDR2 reads YYNGEE. The CDR3 totals 17 residues. The V end lost 0 bases, the J end lost 5 bases, and 18 bases lay between the germline ends. CDR3 nucleotide sequence: TGTGCCAGCAGCGTAGAGGGGGGCGGAGCGGGGAACAATGAGCAGTTCTTC. Protein sequence: CASSVEGGGAGNNEQFF.

The V and J genes are TRBV10-2 and TRBJ1-5; possible D gene TRBD1, 5 bases. Deletions cut 4 bases from V and 0 bases from J, with 7 bases between. Germline assignment: CDR1 WSHSY and CDR2 SAAADI. This CDR3 contains 14 residues. CDR3 residues: CASSGGTSNQPQHF. CDR3 in DNA: TGCGCCAGCAGTGGCGGGACTAGCAATCAGCCCCAGCATTTT.

The chain combines TRBV5-4 with TRBJ2-7; D gene uncertain. Trimming took 0 bases from V and 3 from J, leaving 7 bases between them. CDR3 size: 13 residues. Germline CDR1 is SGHNT and CDR2 is YYREEE (reference sequence). CDR3 DNA sequence: TGTGCCAGCAGCTTGGGGCAGGACTACGAGCAGTACTTC. The encoded protein is CASSLGQDYEQYF.

The gene calls are TRBV27 and TRBJ2-3; D assignment may be TRBD1 or TRBD2 (5 bases each). The CDR3 covers 14 residues. Germline V gene lookup returns CDR1 MNHEY and CDR2 SMNVEV (reference sequence). The ends were cut back, 2 bases at V and 5 bases at J, with 11 bases in the middle. CDR3 DNA: TGTGCCAGCAGTTTAAGGGGCGCGGGAGATACGCAGTATTTT. It specifies CASSLRGAGDTQYF.